The T cell receptor (beta chain) under discussion was sequenced for a study of monozygotic twins with cystic fibrosis. Assay: immunoSEQ multiplex PCR; the TCRdb copy retains only in-frame clones and omits some. The sample lists about 36,000 clones, about 89% occurring once. This CDR3 has 13 residues. Trimming stripped 0 bases from V and 6 bases from J, with 6 bases between. Germline V lookup: CDR1 SGDLS, CDR2 YYNGEE. This rearrangement joins TRBV9 to TRBJ2-2; D may be TRBD2 (6 bases). Sequenced input: blood. This sequence was found in a boy between 2 and 10 years old with cystic fibrosis. The DNA of the CDR3 is TGTGCCAGCAGCGTAGGGGAGGCCGGGGAGCTGTTTTTT. This translates into CASSVGEAGELFF.